One sample yielded the 10 T cell receptor beta chains listed below, sequenced in a study of blood T cells in healthy people across ages. It was with a sample-barcoded 5' primer and a J-beta primer mix that a second PCR of roughly 7 to 12 cycles was run. TCRdb reanalysed the 5' RACE reads using MiXCR and keeps one entry per CDR3 protein. The sample holds over 1,200,000 distinct CDR3 sequences, roughly 59% seen once. Sequenced material: blood. These receptors all stem from a man aged 18 to 35 in good health.

This clonotype showed up just a few times. The chain is built from TRBV27 and TRBJ1-2; unclear D gene. The V gene lost 5 bases and the J gene lost 4 bases, with 11 bases spanning the gap. The CDR3 has 13 residues. Germline V gene data show CDR1 as MNHEY and CDR2 as SMNVEV (reference sequence). CDR3: CASSPKVGYGYTF. The CDR3 nucleotides are TGTGCCAGCAGTCCGAAAGTGGGCTATGGCTACACCTTC.

This clonotype showed up just once. J is TRBJ2-7 and V is TRBV4-3; no firm D call. Per germline, CDR1 LGHNA and CDR2 YSLEER. The CDR3 is 15 amino acids. With 0 bases removed from V and 0 bases from J, the gap between germline ends came to 9 bases. CDR3 loop: CASSQETASSYEQYF. CDR3 nucleotide sequence: TGCGCCAGCAGCCAAGAAACGGCATCCTCCTACGAGCAGTACTTC.

The rearrangement uses TRBV5-6 and TRBJ1-5; no firm D call. CDR3 length: 14 residues. The ends were cut back, 0 bases at V and 3 bases at J, with 7 bases in the middle. Germline V gene lookup returns CDR1 SGHDT and CDR2 YYEEEE. The CDR3 nucleotides are TGTGCCAGCAGCTTGGGGAGGCCCAATCAGCCCCAGCATTTT. This gives the protein CASSLGRPNQPQHF.

Details on this clonotype: At one boundary the junction diverges from the germline segment, which might be a read error. The V gene is TRBV20-1, the J gene TRBJ2-5; 8 bases align to TRBD2. This CDR3 has 14 residues. The germline gives CDR1 DFQATT, CDR2 SNEGSKA (reference sequence). The DNA for the CDR3 is TGCAGTGCTAACAAAGGGACTAGACTAGAGGCCCAGTACTTC. It is translated as CSANKGTRLEAQYF.

The V and J genes are TRBV11-2 and TRBJ1-4, with D possibly being TRBD1 (6 bases). The germline V gene has CDR1 SGHAT and CDR2 FQNNGV. The length of the CDR3 is 17 residues. Trimming shortened V by 5 bases and J by 8 bases, and 24 bases separated the two germline ends. The CDR3 loop is CASSLLPGGGLNEKLFF. The CDR3 region has the DNA TGTGCCAGCAGCCTACTCCCCGGTGGGGGGCTTAACGAAAAACTGTTTTTT.

The rearrangement links TRBV4-1 to TRBJ1-2; possible D gene TRBD1, 5 bases. Trimming took 3 bases from V and 3 from J, leaving 17 bases between them. This CDR3 has 16 residues. Germline-derived CDR1 and CDR2 are MGHRA and YSYEKL. CDR3 nucleotides: TGCGCCAGCAGCCAGCCCACAGGTGCCAGGGACTATGGCTACACCTTC. Translated, it gives CASSQPTGARDYGYTF.

The chain joins TRBV5-1 to TRBJ1-1; D is ambiguous. This CDR3 region has 15 residues. V gave up 0 bases and J gave up 2 bases, with 11 bases separating them. CDR1 and CDR2 (germline): SGHRS, YFSETQ. The CDR3 DNA follows: TGCGCCAGCAGCTTGGATGCAACAGTTAACACTGAAGCTTTCTTT. It translates to CASSLDATVNTEAFF.

CDR3 bases: TGTGCCAGCAGCCCCCGCCTATGGGGCAGGGCTGGAGGAAACACCATATATTTT. Residues: CASSPRLWGRAGGNTIYF. V gene TRBV3-1 combines with J gene TRBJ1-3, with a possible D match to TRBD1 (5 bases). CDR1 and CDR2 from the germline V gene are LGHDT and YNNKEL (reference sequence). Trimming removed 4 bases at V and 4 bases at J, with 23 bases between. This CDR3 has 18 amino acids.

V usage is TRBV4-3 and J usage is TRBJ1-2; possibly TRBD1 for D (5 bases). Trimming shortened V by 4 bases and J by 3 bases, and 15 bases separated the two germline ends. CDR1 LGHNA and CDR2 YSLEER come from the germline V gene. The CDR3 sequence is 15 residues long. The CDR3 DNA sequence: TGCGCCAGCAGCCGAGGGACCCACGAAGACTATGGCTACACCTTC. Encoded protein: CASSRGTHEDYGYTF.

This clonotype was observed a handful of times. This sequence joins TRBV12-5 and TRBJ2-5; 9 positions agree with TRBD2. The CDR3 runs to 15 residues. The V and J ends lost 7 bases and 1 base, in that order; junction bases with no gene match: 7. CDR1 LGHNT and CDR2 FRNRAP come from the germline V gene. For the CDR3, the DNA is TGTGCTAGTGCCTTACGGACTAGCGCCCAAGAGACCCAGTACTTC. It is translated as CASALRTSAQETQYF.